Each of the 10 T cell receptor beta chains below was sequenced from the same sample in a study of regulatory T cells in long-lasting Graves disease. Time point reported: newly diagnosed GD, antithyroid drugs for less than 3 months. PBMCs were the source of the RNA used for TCR sequencing. CDR3 regions were amplified by Arm-PCR using iRepertoire HTBI primers to build TCR beta libraries. TCRdb reprocessed the multiplex PCR reads via MiXCR and lists one record per CDR3 protein. The sample has over 500,000 distinct CDR3 sequences, 15% to 20% seen once. This sample was also put to use in a study of T cells in Graves' hyperthyroidism and ophthalmopathy.

Sequencing was performed on peripheral blood mononuclear cells (PBMCs), taken at new diagnosis, from a patient treated with antithyroid drugs. Receptors originate from a woman aged 25 to 39 with Graves disease.

This clonotype was seen at least ten times. In DNA, the CDR3 is TGTGCCAGCAGCTTAACCCCCCCGTCCGAGCAGTACTTC. Its translation: CASSLTPPSEQYF. The chain is built from TRBV7-9 and TRBJ2-7; D ambiguous. Germline V gene data show CDR1 as SEHNR and CDR2 as FQNEAQ (reference sequence). V lost 2 bases to trimming and J lost 6 bases, with 11 bases between them. This CDR3 has 13 residues.

This clonotype was recorded at least ten times. The chain is built from TRBV7-2 and TRBJ2-3, with 10 bases identical to TRBD1. In germline, CDR1 is SGHTA, CDR2 FQGNSA. The CDR3 has 15 amino acids. Trimming took 4 bases from V and 4 from J; bases not matched to a gene: 5. The CDR3 bases are TGTGCCAGCAGCTATAGACAGGGGGCGGCAGATACGCAGTATTTT. The encoded protein is CASSYRQGAADTQYF.

The V gene is TRBV6-5, the J gene TRBJ2-3; D not resolved. This CDR3 has 16 amino acids. Per the germline V gene, CDR1 is MNHEY and CDR2 is SVGAGI. Deletions cut 2 bases from V and 2 bases from J, with 14 bases between. Here the CDR3 DNA reads TGTGCCAGCAGTTACGTTTATTCTGGACCCACAGATACGCAGTATTTT. Translating gives CASSYVYSGPTDTQYF.

A remark on this clonotype: This could be a read error, since a much larger clone is one nucleotide away. The chain employs TRBV2 and TRBJ1-5; D not certain. This CDR3 comprises 16 residues. Germline V gene sequence: CDR1 SNHLY, CDR2 FYNNEI. V was clipped by 3 bases and J by 5 bases, with 17 bases between them. The CDR3 DNA is TGTGCCAGCAGTGACCGGAGGAGACCAATGGATCAGCCCCAGCATTTT. Encoded protein: CASSDRRRPMDQPQHF. Filled out from reference TRBV2 and TRBJ1-5, the complete variable domain reads EPEVTQTPSHQVTQMGQEVILRCVPISNHLYFYWYRQILGQKVEFLVSFYNNEISEKSEIFDDQFSVERPDGSNFTLKIRSTKLEDSAMYFCASSDRRRPMDQPQHFGDGTRLSIL.

The chain joins TRBV20-1 to TRBJ2-1; D remains ambiguous. Trimming left V 0 bases short and J 4 bases short, with 13 bases between. CDR3 length: 15 residues. Germline loops: CDR1 DFQATT, CDR2 SNEGSKA (reference sequence). CDR3 coding DNA: TGCAGTGCTAGAGAGGTACAAGTCCCATACAATGAGCAGTTCTTC. Protein sequence: CSAREVQVPYNEQFF.

This clonotype was counted ten times or more. The chain carries TRBV7-2 and TRBJ2-1; 14 bases are a match to TRBD2. V was clipped by 5 bases and J by 4 bases; unmatched bases: 4. This CDR3 is built from 16 residues. Germline V lookup: CDR1 SGHTA, CDR2 FQGNSA. The CDR3 spells CASSPRLAGGYNEQFF. The CDR3, as DNA: TGTGCCAGCAGCCCACGACTAGCGGGAGGGTACAATGAGCAGTTCTTC.

The table lists this clonotype with a count of one. A much larger clone differs from this one at a single base, so this may be a read error. The chain employs TRBV29-1 and TRBJ1-1; maybe TRBD1 (5 bases). There are 11 residues in the CDR3. Germline V lookup: CDR1 SQVTM, CDR2 ANQGSEA. The DNA for the CDR3 is TGCAGCGTTAAGTCGTTCCTTGGGGCTTCCTTT. Protein product: CSVKSFLGASF. Looking up the rest from reference TRBV29-1 and TRBJ1-1 gives the full variable domain: SAVISQKPSRDICQRGTSLTIQCQVDSQVTMMFWYRQQPGQSLTLIATANQGSEATYESGFVIDKFPISRPNLTFSTLTVSNMSPEDSSIYLCSVKSFLGASFGQGTRLTVV.

This clonotype turned up a few times. The chain recombines TRBV12-3 or TRBV12-4 with TRBJ1-5; possible D gene TRBD1, 5 bases. This CDR3 region has 14 residues. Trimming cost V 6 bases and J 10 bases, with 19 bases left between them. CDR3 loop: CASSPFTGQSPQHF. The DNA for the CDR3 is TGTGCCAGCAGCCCGTTTACAGGTCAATCCCCCCAGCATTTT.

Many counts were recorded for this clonotype. V gene TRBV28 combines with J gene TRBJ1-1; D not certain. V was trimmed by 11 bases and J by 1 base, leaving 14 bases between them. Germline CDR1 reads MDHEN; CDR2 reads SYDVKM. The CDR3 contains 13 residues. CDR3 sequence: CAARSGRNTEAFF. The CDR3 bases are TGTGCCGCCCGGTCCGGACGGAACACTGAAGCTTTCTTT. Full variable domain (missing parts from reference TRBV28 and TRBJ1-1): DVKVTQSSRYLVKRTGEKVFLECVQDMDHENMFWYRQDPGLGLRLIYFSYDVKMKEKGDIPEGYSVSREKKERFSLILESASTNQTSMYLCAARSGRNTEAFFGQGTRLTVV.

This sequence joins TRBV6-2 or TRBV6-3 and TRBJ1-3; unclear D gene. Trimming shortened V by 0 bases and J by 0 bases, and 9 bases separated the two germline ends. The CDR3 runs to 16 residues. CDR1 MNHEY and CDR2 SVGEGT come from the germline V gene. The CDR3 DNA reads TGTGCCAGCAGTTACTCCCCGGGGATCTCTGGAAACACCATATATTTT. Its protein product is CASSYSPGISGNTIYF.